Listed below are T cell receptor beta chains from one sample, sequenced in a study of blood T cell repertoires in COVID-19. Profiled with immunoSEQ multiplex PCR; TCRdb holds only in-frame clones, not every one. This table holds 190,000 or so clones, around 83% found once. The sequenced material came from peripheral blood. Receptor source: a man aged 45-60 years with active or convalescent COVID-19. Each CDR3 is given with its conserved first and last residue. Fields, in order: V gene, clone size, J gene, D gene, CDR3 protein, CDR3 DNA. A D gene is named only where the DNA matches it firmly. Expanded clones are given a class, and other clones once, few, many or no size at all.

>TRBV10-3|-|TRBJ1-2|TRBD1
CAISGIGQAPGYTF
TGTGCCATCAGTGGAATAGGACAGGCGCCTGGCTACACCTTC
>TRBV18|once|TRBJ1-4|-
CASSLRSGEKLFF
TGTGCCAGCTCATTGAGGTCAGGGGAAAAACTGTTTTTT
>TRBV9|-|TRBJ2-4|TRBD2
CASSGGGTSGRDIQYF
TGTGCCAGCAGCGGGGGAGGGACTAGCGGGAGGGACATTCAGTACTTC
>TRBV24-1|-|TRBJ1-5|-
CATSDGDRPLPQHF
TGTGCCACCAGTGACGGTGACAGGCCTTTGCCCCAGCATTTT
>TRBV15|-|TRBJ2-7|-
CATSRDRGSYEQYF
TGTGCCACCAGCAGAGATAGGGGCTCCTACGAGCAGTACTTC
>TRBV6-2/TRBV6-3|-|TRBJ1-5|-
CASSYGQSHGPQHF
TGTGCCAGCAGTTACGGACAGAGTCATGGGCCCCAGCATTTT
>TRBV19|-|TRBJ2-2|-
CASIRSTTGELFF
TGTGCCAGTATCAGGTCGACCACCGGGGAGCTGTTTTTT
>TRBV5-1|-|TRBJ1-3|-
CASSYMDGLSGNTIYF
TGCGCCAGCAGCTACATGGACGGACTCTCTGGAAACACCATATATTTT
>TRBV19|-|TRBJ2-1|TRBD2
CASSIIAGGGNEQFF
TGTGCCAGTAGTATTATAGCGGGGGGCGGCAATGAGCAGTTCTTC
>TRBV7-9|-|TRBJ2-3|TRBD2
CASSLPRLAGVVWDTQYF
TGTGCCAGCAGCTTACCCCGACTAGCGGGGGTAGTCTGGGATACGCAGTATTTT
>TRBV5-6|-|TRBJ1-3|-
CASSVTGNSGNTIYF
TGTGCCAGCAGCGTAACAGGGAACTCTGGAAACACCATATATTTT
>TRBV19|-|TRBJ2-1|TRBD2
CASSPLTSGEYNEQFF
TGTGCCAGTAGTCCCCTGACTAGCGGGGAGTACAATGAGCAGTTCTTC
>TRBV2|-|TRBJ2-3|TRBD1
CASSGGPGQTRDTQYF
TGTGCCAGCAGTGGGGGCCCGGGACAGACCCGAGATACGCAGTATTTT
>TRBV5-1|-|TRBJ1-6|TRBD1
CASSLEAGGDSPLHF
TGCGCCAGCAGCTTGGAAGCAGGGGGTGATTCACCCCTCCACTTT
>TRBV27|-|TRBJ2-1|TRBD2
CASRKKGLGEEQFF
TGTGCCAGCAGAAAAAAGGGACTAGGGGAGGAGCAGTTCTTC
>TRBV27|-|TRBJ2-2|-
CASSDLIQGSNTGELFF
TGTGCCAGCTCCGACCTTATCCAGGGATCGAACACCGGGGAGCTGTTTTTT
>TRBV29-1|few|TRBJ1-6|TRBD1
CSAGTGGSDSPLHF
TGCAGCGCCGGGACAGGGGGCTCGGATTCACCCCTCCACTTT
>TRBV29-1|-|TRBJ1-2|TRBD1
CSAADRVQPYGYTF
TGCAGCGCCGCGGACAGGGTGCAGCCCTATGGCTACACCTTC
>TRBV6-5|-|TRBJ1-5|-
CATHTVLSNQPQHF
TGTGCTACTCATACAGTCCTTAGCAATCAGCCCCAGCATTTT
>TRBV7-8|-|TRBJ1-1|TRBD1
CASSLARTGPNTEAFF
TGTGCCAGCAGCTTAGCCCGGACAGGGCCCAACACTGAAGCTTTCTTT
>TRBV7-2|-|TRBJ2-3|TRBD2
CASSTRGEADTQYF
TGTGCCAGCAGCACCCGGGGGGAGGCGGATACGCAGTATTTT
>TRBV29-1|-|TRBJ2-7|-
CSVEEAGADEQYF
TGCAGCGTTGAAGAGGCCGGAGCGGACGAGCAGTACTTC
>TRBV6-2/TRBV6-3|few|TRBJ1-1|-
CASSYRGIMNTEAFF
TGTGCCAGCAGTTACAGGGGTATTATGAACACTGAAGCTTTCTTT
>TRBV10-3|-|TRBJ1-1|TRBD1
CAISVGTEFEAFF
TGTGCCATCAGTGTAGGGACAGAATTTGAAGCTTTCTTT
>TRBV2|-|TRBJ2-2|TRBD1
CASSTFRGRVTGELFF
TGTGCCAGCAGTACCTTCAGGGGGCGCGTCACCGGGGAGCTGTTTTTT
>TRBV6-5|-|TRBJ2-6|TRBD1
CASDRVAGANVLTF
TGTGCCAGCGACAGGGTTGCAGGGGCCAACGTCCTGACTTTC
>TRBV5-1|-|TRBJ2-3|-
CASSLEGGRTDTQYF
TGCGCCAGCAGCTTGGAGGGGGGGCGCACAGATACGCAGTATTTT
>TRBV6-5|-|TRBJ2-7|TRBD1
CASSYRRGLNEQYF
TGTGCCAGCAGTTACCGCAGGGGGTTAAACGAGCAGTACTTC
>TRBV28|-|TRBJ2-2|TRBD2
CASRLAGDSGELFF
TGTGCCAGCAGACTAGCGGGAGACAGCGGGGAGCTGTTTTTT
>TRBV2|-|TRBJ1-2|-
CASSEDIPYGYTF
TGTGCCAGCAGTGAAGACATACCCTATGGCTACACCTTC
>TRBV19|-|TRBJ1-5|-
CATTGPGRGSNQPQHF
TGTGCCACCACGGGCCCGGGCAGGGGAAGCAATCAGCCCCAGCATTTT
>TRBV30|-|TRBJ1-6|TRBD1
CAWTGQTNSPLHF
TGTGCCTGGACGGGACAGACGAATTCACCCCTCCACTTT
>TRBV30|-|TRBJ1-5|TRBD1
CAWSYKQGNQPQHF
TGTGCCTGGAGTTACAAACAGGGGAATCAGCCCCAGCATTTT
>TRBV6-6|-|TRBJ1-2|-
CASSPRDGSNYGYTF
TGTGCCAGCAGTCCCAGGGATGGGTCGAACTATGGCTACACCTTC
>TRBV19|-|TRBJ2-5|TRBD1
CASSPPQGEYQETQYF
TGTGCCAGTAGCCCCCCCCAGGGGGAGTACCAAGAGACCCAGTACTTC
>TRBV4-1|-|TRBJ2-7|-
CASSQEETGGEQYF
TGCGCCAGCAGCCAAGAAGAGACAGGTGGCGAGCAGTACTTC
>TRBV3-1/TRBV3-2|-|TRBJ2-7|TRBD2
CASSPDSGRAGEQYF
TGTGCCAGCAGCCCAGATAGCGGGAGGGCCGGCGAGCAGTACTTC
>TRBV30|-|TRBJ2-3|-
CAWSVWGRGTDTQYF
TGTGCCTGGAGTGTGTGGGGGCGTGGCACAGATACGCAGTATTTT
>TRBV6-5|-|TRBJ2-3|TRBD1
CASSYPGQGIADTQYF
TGTGCCAGCAGTTACCCGGGACAGGGAATAGCAGATACGCAGTATTTT
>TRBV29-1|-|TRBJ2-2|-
CSTQDTGELFF
TGCAGCACCCAGGACACCGGGGAGCTGTTTTTT
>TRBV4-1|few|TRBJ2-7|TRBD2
CASSQDWAGGLSYEQYF
TGCGCCAGCAGCCAAGATTGGGCGGGGGGCCTCTCCTACGAGCAGTACTTC
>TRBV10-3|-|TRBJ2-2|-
CAIRRQTNTGELFF
TGTGCCATCAGACGACAGACGAACACCGGGGAGCTGTTTTTT
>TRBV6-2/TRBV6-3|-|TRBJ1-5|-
CASSYQVNQPQHF
TGTGCCAGCAGTTACCAGGTTAATCAGCCCCAGCATTTT
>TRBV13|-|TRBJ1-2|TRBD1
CASSFGQGRGYTF
TGTGCCAGCAGCTTCGGACAGGGTAGGGGCTACACCTTC
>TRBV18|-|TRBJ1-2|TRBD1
CASSLTEGARGYTF
TGTGCCAGCTCACTCACCGAGGGGGCGAGGGGCTACACCTTC
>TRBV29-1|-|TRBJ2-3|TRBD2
CSVGVSGMGTQYF
TGCAGCGTTGGAGTGAGCGGGATGGGTACGCAGTATTTT